This entry describes one T cell receptor (beta chain). The sample has other DNA sequences that encode this CDR3 too. Sequencing was performed with immunoSEQ multiplex PCR; in TCRdb, only in-frame clones are kept and a portion is missing. Of a few million clones in the sample, 85% to 95% are singletons; the top ten hold 0.39%. This record comes from a study of shared clonotypes between healthy human individuals. Trimming pared 1 base from V and 2 bases from J, leaving 4 bases between. The CDR3 totals 12 residues. Germline values: CDR1 SGHDT, CDR2 YYEEEE. V usage is TRBV5-6 and J usage is TRBJ2-7; D remains ambiguous. The material sequenced was naive CD4+ T cells from PBMCs. The sample's subset: CD45RA+ positively selected. This clonotype was obtained from a man aged 18-30 years in good health. Some clones in this sample may be carry-over from other donors' samples. CDR3 DNA: TGTGCCAGCAGCTTGAGCGCCTACGAGCAGTACTTC. This encodes CASSLSAYEQYF.